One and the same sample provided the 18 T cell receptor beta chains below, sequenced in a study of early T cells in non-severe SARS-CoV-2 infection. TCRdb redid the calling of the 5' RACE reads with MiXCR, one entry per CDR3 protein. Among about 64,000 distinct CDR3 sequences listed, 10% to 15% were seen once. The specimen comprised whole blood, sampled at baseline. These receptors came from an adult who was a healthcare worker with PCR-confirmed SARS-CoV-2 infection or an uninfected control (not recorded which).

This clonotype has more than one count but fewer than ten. The CDR3 DNA reads TGTGCCAGCAGCCAGACTAGCGGGGGACCAGATACGCAGTATTTT. Amino acid sequence: CASSQTSGGPDTQYF. The rearrangement links TRBV7-9 to TRBJ2-3; 12 bases are shared with TRBD2. V gave up 5 bases and J gave up 4 bases; unmatched junction bases: 4. The CDR3 runs 15 residues. Germline CDR1 reads SEHNR; CDR2 reads FQNEAQ (reference sequence).

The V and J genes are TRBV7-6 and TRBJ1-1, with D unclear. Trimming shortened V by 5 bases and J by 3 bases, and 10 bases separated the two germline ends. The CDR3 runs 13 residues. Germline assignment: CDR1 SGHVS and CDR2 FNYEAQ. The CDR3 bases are TGTGCCAGCAGCACCGTAAAGGACACTGAAGCTTTCTTT. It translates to CASSTVKDTEAFF.

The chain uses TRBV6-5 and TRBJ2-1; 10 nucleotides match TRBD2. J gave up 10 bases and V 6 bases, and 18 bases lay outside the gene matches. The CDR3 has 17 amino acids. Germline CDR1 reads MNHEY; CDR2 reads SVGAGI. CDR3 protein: CASRPRWTSGKGVEQFF. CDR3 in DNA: TGTGCCAGCAGACCCAGATGGACTAGCGGAAAGGGGGTGGAGCAGTTCTTC.

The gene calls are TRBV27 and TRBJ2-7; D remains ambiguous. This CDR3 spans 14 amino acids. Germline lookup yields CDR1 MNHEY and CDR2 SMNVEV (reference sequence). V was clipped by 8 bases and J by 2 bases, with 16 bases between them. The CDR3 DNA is TGTGCCAGCGGGAACGGGCCTAACCCCTACGAGCAGTACTTC. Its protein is CASGNGPNPYEQYF.

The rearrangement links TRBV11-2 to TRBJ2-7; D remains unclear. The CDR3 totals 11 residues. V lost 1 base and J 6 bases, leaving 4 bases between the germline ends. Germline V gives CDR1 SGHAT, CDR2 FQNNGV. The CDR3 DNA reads TGTGCCAGCAGCTTAGCACCCGAGCAGTACTTC. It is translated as CASSLAPEQYF.

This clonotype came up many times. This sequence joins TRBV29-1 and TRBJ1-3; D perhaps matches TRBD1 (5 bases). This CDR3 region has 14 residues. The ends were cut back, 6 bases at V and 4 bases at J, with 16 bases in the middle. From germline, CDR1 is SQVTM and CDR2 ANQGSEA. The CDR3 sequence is CSVAPWGSGNTIYF. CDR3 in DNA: TGCAGCGTGGCCCCGTGGGGGTCCGGAAACACCATATATTTT.

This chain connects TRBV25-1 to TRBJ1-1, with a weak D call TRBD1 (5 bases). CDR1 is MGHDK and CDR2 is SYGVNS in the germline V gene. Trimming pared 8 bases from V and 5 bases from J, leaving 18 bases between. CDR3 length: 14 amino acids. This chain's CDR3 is CASAEAGRETEAFF. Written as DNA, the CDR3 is TGTGCCAGCGCTGAAGCAGGGAGGGAAACTGAAGCTTTCTTT.

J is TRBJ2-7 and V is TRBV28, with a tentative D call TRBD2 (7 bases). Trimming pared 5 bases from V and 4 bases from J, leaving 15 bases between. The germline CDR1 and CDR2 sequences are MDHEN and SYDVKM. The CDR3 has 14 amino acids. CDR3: CASSDNRGAYEQYF. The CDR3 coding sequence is TGTGCCAGCAGTGACAACCGGGGGGCGTACGAGCAGTACTTC. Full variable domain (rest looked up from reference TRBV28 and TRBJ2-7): DVKVTQSSRYLVKRTGEKVFLECVQDMDHENMFWYRQDPGLGLRLIYFSYDVKMKEKGDIPEGYSVSREKKERFSLILESASTNQTSMYLCASSDNRGAYEQYFGPGTRLTVT.

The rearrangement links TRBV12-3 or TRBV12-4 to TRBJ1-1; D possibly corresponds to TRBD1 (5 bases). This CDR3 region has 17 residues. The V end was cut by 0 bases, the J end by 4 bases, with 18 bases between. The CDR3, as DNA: TGTGCCAGCAGTTTAGCGGGGGTGAGGGACCACATCACTGAAGCTTTCTTT. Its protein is CASSLAGVRDHITEAFF.

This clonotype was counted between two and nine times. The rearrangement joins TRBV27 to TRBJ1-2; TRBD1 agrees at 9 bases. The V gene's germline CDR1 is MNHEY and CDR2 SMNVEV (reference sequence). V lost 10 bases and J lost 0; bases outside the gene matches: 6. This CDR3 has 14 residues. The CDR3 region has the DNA TGTGCCACCAAGACAGGGGGTTCTAACTATGGCTACACCTTC. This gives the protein CATKTGGSNYGYTF.

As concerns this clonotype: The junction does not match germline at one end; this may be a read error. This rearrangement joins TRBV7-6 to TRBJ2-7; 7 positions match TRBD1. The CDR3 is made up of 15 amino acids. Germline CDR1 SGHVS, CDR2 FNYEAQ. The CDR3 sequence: CVSSFSTGETYEQYF. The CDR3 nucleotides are TGTGTCAGCAGCTTTAGCACAGGGGAAACCTACGAGCAGTACTTC.

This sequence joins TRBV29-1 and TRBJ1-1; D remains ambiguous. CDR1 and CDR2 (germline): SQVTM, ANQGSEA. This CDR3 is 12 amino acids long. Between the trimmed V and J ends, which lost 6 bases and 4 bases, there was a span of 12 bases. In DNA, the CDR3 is TGCAGCGTCGGGATTCTCTCCACTGAAGCTTTCTTT. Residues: CSVGILSTEAFF.

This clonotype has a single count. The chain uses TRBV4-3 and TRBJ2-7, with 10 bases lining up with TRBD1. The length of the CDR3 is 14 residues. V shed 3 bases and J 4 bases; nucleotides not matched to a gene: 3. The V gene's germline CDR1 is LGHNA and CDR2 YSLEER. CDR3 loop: CASSQTGGSYEQYF. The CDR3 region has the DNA TGCGCCAGCAGCCAGACAGGGGGCAGTTACGAGCAGTACTTC.

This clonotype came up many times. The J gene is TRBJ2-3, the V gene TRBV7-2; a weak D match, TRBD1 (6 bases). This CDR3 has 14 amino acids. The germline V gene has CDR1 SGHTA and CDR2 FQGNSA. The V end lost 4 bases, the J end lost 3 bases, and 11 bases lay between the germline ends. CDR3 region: CASSSRQETDTQYF. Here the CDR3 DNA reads TGTGCCAGCAGCTCCCGACAGGAGACAGATACGCAGTATTTT. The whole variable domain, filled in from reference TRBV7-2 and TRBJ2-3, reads GAGVSQSPSNKVTEKGKDVELRCDPISGHTALYWYRQSLGQGLEFLIYFQGNSAPDKSGLPSDRFSAERTGGSVSTLTIQRTQQEDSAVYLCASSSRQETDTQYFGPGTRLTVL.

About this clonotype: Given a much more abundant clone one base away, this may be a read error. For the CDR3, the DNA is TGTGCCGGCAGCTTAGGACTGTCATCCGCAGATACGCAGTATTTT. Its translation is CAGSLGLSSADTQYF. The chain joins TRBV7-2 to TRBJ2-3; D is perhaps TRBD2 (5 bases). The CDR3 has 15 residues. Germline CDR1 SGHTA, CDR2 FQGNSA.

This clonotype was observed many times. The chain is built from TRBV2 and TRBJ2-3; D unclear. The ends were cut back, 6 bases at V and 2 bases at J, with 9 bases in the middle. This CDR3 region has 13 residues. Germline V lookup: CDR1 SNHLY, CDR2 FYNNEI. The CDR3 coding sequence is TGTGCCAGCAGAAAGAGAATCACAGATACGCAGTATTTT. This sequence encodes CASRKRITDTQYF.

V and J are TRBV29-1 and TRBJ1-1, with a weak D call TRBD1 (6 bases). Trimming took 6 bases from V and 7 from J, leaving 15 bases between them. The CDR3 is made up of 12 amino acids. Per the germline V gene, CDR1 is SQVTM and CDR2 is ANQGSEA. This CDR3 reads CSVAQGRGEAFF. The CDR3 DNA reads TGCAGCGTCGCTCAGGGGCGTGGTGAAGCTTTCTTT.

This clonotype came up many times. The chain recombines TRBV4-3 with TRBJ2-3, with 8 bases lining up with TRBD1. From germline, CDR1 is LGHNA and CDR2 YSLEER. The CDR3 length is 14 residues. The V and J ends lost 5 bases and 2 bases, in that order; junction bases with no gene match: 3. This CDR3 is CASSGQGLTDTQYF. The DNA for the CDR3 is TGCGCCAGCAGCGGACAGGGCCTCACAGATACGCAGTATTTT.